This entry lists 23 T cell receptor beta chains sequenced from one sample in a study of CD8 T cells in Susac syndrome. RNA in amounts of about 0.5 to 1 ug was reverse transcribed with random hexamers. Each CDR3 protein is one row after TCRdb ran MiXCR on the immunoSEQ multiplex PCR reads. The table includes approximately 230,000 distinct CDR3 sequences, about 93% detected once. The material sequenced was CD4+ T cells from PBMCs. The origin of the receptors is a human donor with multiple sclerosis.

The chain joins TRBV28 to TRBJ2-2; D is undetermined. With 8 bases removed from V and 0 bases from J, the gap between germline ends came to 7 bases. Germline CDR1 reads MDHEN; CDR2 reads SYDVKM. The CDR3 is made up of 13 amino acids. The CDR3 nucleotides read TGTGCCAGCTTGTTTGCGAACACCGGGGAGCTGTTTTTT. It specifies CASLFANTGELFF.

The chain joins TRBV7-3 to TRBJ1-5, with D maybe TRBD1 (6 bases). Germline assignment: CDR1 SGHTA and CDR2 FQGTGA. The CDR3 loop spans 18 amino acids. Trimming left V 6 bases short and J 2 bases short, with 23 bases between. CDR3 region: CASRYHQGSPFGNQPQHF. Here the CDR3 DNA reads TGTGCCAGCAGATATCATCAGGGGTCGCCCTTCGGCAATCAGCCCCAGCATTTT.

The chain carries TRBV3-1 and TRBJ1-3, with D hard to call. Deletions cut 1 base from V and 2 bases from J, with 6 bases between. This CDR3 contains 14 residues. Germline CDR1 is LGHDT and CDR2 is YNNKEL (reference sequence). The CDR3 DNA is TGTGCCAGCAGCCAAGCCCGGACTGGAAACACCATATATTTT. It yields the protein CASSQARTGNTIYF.

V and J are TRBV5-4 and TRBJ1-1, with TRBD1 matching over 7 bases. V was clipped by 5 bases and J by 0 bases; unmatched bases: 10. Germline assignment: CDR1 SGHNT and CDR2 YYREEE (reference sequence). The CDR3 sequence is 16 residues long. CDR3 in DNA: TGTGCCAGCAGGGATGGACAGGAGAACATGAACACTGAAGCTTTCTTT. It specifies CASRDGQENMNTEAFF.

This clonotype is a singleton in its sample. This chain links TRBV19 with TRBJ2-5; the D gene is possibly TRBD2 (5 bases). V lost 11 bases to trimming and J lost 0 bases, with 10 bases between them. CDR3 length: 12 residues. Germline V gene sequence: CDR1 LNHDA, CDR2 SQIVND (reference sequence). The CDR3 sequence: CAPSGNQETQYF. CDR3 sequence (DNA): TGTGCCCCCTCCGGGAACCAAGAGACCCAGTACTTC.

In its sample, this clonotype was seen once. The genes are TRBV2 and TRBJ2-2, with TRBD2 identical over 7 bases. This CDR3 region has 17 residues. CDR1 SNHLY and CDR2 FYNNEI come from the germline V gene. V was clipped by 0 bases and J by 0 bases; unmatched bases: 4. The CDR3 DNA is TGTGCCAGCAGTGAAGCTTTAGCGGGCGCGAACACCGGGGAGCTGTTTTTT. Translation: CASSEALAGANTGELFF.

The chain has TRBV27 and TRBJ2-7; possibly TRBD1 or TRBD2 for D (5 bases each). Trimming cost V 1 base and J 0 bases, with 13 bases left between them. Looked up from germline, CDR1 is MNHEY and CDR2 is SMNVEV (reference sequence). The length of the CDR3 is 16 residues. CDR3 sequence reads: CASSLLPGRNSYEQYF. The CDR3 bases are TGTGCCAGCAGTTTATTGCCGGGACGGAACTCCTACGAGCAGTACTTC.

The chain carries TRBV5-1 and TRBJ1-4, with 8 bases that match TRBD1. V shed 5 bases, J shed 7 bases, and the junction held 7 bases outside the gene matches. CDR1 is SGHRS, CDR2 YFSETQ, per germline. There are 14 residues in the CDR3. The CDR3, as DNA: TGCGCCAGCAGAGAGCAGGGGGCTGGTGAAAAACTGTTTTTT. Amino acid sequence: CASREQGAGEKLFF.

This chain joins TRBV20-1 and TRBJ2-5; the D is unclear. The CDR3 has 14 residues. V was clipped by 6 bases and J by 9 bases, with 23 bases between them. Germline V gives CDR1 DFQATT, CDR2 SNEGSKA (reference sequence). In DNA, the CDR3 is TGCAGTGCCCAAGAGGAGCTCGACCTGGGCGCCCAGTACTTC. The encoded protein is CSAQEELDLGAQYF.

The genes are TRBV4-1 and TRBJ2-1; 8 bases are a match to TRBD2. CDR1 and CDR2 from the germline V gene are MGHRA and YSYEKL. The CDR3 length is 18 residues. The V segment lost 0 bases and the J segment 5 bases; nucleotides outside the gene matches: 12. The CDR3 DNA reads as TGCGCCAGCAGCCAAGATCCCCCCGGGCGGGGGGCTAACAATGAGCAGTTCTTC. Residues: CASSQDPPGRGANNEQFF.

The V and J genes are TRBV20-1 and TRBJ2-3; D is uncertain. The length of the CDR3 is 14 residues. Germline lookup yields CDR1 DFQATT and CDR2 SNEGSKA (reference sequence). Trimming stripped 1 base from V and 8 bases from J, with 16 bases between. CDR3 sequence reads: CSARADNQFGTQYF. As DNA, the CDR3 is TGCAGTGCTAGAGCCGACAACCAGTTCGGTACGCAGTATTTT.

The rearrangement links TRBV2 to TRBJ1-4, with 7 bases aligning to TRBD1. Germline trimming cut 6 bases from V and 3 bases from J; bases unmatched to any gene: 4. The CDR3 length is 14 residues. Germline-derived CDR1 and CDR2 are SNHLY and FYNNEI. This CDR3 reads CASRPGQSNEKLFF. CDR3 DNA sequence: TGTGCCAGCAGACCGGGACAGTCTAATGAAAAACTGTTTTTT.

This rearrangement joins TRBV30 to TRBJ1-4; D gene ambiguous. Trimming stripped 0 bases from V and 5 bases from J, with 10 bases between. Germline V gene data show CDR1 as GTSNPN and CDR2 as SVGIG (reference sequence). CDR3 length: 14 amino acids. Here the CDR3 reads CAWSVYRRNEKLFF. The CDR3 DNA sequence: TGTGCCTGGAGTGTATACCGCCGGAATGAAAAACTGTTTTTT.

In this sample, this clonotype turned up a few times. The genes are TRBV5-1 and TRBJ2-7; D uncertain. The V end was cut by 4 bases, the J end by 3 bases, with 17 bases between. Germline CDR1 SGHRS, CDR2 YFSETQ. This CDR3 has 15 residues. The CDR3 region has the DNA TGCGCCAGCAGCCCCAGGACGCTGGGAAACTACGAGCAGTACTTC. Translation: CASSPRTLGNYEQYF.

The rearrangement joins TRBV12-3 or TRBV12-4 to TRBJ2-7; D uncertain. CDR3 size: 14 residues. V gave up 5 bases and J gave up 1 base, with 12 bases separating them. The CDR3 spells CASSPRTASYEQYF. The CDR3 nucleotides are TGTGCCAGCAGTCCGAGGACCGCGTCCTACGAGCAGTACTTC.

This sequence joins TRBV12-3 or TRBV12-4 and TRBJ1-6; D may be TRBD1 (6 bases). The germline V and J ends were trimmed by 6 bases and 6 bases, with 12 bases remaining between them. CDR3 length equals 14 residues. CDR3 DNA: TGTGCCAGCAGCACCGGGACACCTAATTCACCCCTCCACTTT. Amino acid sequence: CASSTGTPNSPLHF.

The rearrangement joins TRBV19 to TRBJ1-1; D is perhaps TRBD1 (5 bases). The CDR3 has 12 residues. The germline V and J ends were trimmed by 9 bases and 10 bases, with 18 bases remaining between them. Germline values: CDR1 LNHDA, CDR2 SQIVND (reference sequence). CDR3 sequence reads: CASTLGGYGAFF. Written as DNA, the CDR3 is TGTGCCAGCACTCTGGGGGGGTACGGAGCTTTCTTT.

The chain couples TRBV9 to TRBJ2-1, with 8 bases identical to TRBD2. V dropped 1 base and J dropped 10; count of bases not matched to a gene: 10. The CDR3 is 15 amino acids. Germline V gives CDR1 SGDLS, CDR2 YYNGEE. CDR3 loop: CASSVMVAGRSEQFF. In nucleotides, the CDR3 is TGTGCCAGCAGCGTAATGGTAGCGGGACGGAGCGAGCAGTTCTTC.

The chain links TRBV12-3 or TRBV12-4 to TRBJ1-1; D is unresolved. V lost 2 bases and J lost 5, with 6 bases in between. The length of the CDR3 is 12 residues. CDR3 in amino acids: CASSLMRTEAFF. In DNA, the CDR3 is TGTGCCAGCAGTTTAATGCGTACTGAAGCTTTCTTT.

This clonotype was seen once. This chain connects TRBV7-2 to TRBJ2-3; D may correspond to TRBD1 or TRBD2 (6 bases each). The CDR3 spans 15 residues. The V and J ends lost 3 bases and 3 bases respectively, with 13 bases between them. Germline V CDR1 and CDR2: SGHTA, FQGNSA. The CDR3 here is CASSLGRGPTDTQYF. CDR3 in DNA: TGTGCCAGCAGCTTGGGCCGGGGGCCAACAGATACGCAGTATTTT.

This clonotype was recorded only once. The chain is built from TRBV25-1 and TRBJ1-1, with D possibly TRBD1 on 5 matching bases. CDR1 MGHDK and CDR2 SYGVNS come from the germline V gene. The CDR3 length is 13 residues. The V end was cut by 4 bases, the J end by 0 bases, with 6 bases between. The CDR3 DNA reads TGTGCCAGCAGTGGCAGGGTGAACACTGAAGCTTTCTTT. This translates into CASSGRVNTEAFF.

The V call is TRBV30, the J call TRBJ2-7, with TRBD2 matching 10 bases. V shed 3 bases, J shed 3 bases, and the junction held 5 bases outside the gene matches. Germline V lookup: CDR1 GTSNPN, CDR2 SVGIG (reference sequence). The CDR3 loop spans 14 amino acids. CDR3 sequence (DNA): TGTGCCTGGAGCTGGCCTAGCGGGGGCTACGAGCAGTACGTC. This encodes CAWSWPSGGYEQYV.

The CDR3 DNA is TGCGCCAGCAGCTTGGATTGGGGGAGCAATCAGCCCCAGCATTTT. It codes for CASSLDWGSNQPQHF. The rearrangement uses TRBV5-1 and TRBJ1-5, with D perhaps matching TRBD1 (5 bases). The CDR3 has 15 amino acids. The V end was cut by 0 bases, the J end by 1 base, with 8 bases between. Per the germline V gene, CDR1 is SGHRS and CDR2 is YFSETQ. Full variable domain (rest looked up from reference TRBV5-1 and TRBJ1-5): KAGVTQTPRYLIKTRGQQVTLSCSPISGHRSVSWYQQTPGQGLQFLFEYFSETQRNKGNFPGRFSGRQFSNSRSEMNVSTLELGDSALYLCASSLDWGSNQPQHFGDGTRLSIL.